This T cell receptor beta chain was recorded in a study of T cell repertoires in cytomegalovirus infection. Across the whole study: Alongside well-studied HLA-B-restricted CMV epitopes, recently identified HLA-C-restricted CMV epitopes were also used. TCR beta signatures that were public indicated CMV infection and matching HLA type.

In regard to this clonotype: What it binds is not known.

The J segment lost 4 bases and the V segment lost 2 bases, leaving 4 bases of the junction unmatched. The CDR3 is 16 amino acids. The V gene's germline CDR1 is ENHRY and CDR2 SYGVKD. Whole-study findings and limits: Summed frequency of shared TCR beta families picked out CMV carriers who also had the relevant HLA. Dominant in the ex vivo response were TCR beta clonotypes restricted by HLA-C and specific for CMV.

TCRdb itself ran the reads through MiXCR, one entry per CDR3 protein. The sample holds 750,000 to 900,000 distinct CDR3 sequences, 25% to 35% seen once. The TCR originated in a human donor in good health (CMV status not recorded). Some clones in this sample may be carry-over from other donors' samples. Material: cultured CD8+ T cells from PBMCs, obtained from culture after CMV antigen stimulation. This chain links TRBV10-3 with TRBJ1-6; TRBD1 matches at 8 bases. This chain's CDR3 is CAISEEQGDYNSPLHF. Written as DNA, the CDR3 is TGTGCCATCAGTGAGGAACAGGGGGATTATAATTCACCCCTCCACTTT.